Below, one TCR beta chain is given with its context. The PCR had 60 Vbeta and 13 Jbeta primers. Produced via immunoSEQ multiplex PCR; TCRdb's table is partial and in-frame only. The sample lists 150,000 to 200,000 clones, 70% to 85% seen once, with around 0.1% in the top ten. This sample stems from a study of cytomegalovirus exposure and HLA in healthy donors. The source is a boy between 2 and 10 years old in good health and CMV-seronegative. The sequencing input was PBMCs.

This CDR3 is CASSLEAGGLVYF. CDR3 nucleotide sequence: TGTGCCAGCAGCTTAGAGGCAGGGGGATTGGTGTACTTC. V usage is TRBV7-8 and J usage is TRBJ2-5; 7 bases are a match to TRBD1. The CDR3 runs 13 residues. J was trimmed by 13 bases and V by 1 base; bases with no gene match: 9. The V gene's germline CDR1 is SGHVS and CDR2 FQNEAQ.